What follows is one T cell receptor (beta chain) and its context. Its antigen remains unidentified. One entry per CDR3 protein, called by TCRdb with MiXCR from the reads. This table holds some 150,000 distinct CDR3 sequences, roughly 6% found once. This entry comes from a study of T cell repertoires in cytomegalovirus infection. Study context: Both CMV infection and a matching HLA type were indicated by public TCR beta signatures.

Study findings and constraints: There were carriers of CMV plus the relevant HLA, and cumulative public TCR beta family frequency identified them. Clonotype analysis showed dominance of the ex vivo response by HLA-C-restricted CMV-specific TCR beta clonotypes.

The clonotype comes from a human donor in good health (CMV status not recorded). Some clones in this sample may be carry-over from other donors' samples. Sequenced material: PBMCs.

CDR3 sequence (DNA): TGTGCCAGCAGCTTGCCCGGGGGCGGCTATGGCTACACCTTC. Amino acid sequence: CASSLPGGGYGYTF. The chain links TRBV5-6 to TRBJ1-2, with D perhaps matching TRBD1 (6 bases). This CDR3 region has 14 residues. Germline assignment: CDR1 SGHDT and CDR2 YYEEEE. The ends were cut back, 1 base at V and 4 bases at J, with 11 bases in the middle. The variable domain in full, completed from reference TRBV5-6 and TRBJ1-2, reads DAGVTQSPTHLIKTRGQQVTLRCSPKSGHDTVSWYQQALGQGPQFIFQYYEEEERQRGNFPDRFSGHQFPNYSSELNVNALLLGDSALYLCASSLPGGGYGYTFGSGTRLTVV.